This entry concerns a single T cell receptor beta chain. CDR3 size: 15 residues. The germline V gene has CDR1 SGHAT and CDR2 FQNNGV. The junction had 4 bases not matched to a gene; V was cut back by 3 bases and J by 6 bases. This record comes from a study of T cell responses to AZD1222 COVID-19 vaccine. The repertoire was sequenced with immunoSEQ multiplex PCR; TCRdb's copy has only in-frame clones and lacks some. The data contain 200,000 or so clones, almost 90% of them singletons. This chain joins TRBV11-2 and TRBJ2-2, with TRBD1 matching over 10 bases. This TCR was sampled from an adult in good health. This specimen was peripheral blood, taken on day 0 of AZD1222 vaccination. The CDR3 nucleotides are TGTGCCAGCAGCTTGACAGGGGGCGCATCCGGGGAGCTGTTTTTT. Translation: CASSLTGGASGELFF.